These T cell receptor beta chains were read from a single sample in a study of T cell repertoires in cytomegalovirus infection. TCRdb redid the calling of the reads with MiXCR, one entry per CDR3 protein. The data show fewer than 700,000 distinct CDR3 sequences, approximately 25% seen once. Sequenced input: CD8+ T cells from PBMCs. Source of these receptors: a human donor in good health (CMV status not recorded). Some clones in this sample may be carry-over from other donors' samples. CDR3s leave out the opening cysteine and the closing phenylalanine or tryptophan.

j_call v_call cdr3_aa
TRBJ1-1 TRBV7-9 ASSFVDRVRRDTEAF
TRBJ2-6 TRBV28 ASRPGAGANVLT
TRBJ1-5 TRBV19 ATTTGFYSNQPQH
TRBJ2-7 TRBV20-1 SARDRGDLFYEQY
TRBJ2-5 TRBV28 ASSFLGQKETQY
TRBJ1-1 TRBV6-2/TRBV6-3 ASSYADLTEAF
TRBJ1-1 TRBV5-5 ASSDLPGFMNTEAF
TRBJ1-1 TRBV12-5 ASGSGGGTEAF
TRBJ2-7 TRBV20-1 SATSRGEDEQY
TRBJ2-7 TRBV5-4 ASSGGQGASYEQY
TRBJ2-3 TRBV7-9 ASSLSLRGGRDTQY
TRBJ2-3 TRBV7-9 ASSLKGAGLTDTQY
TRBJ2-1 TRBV25-1 ASSASKAGGPGEQF
TRBJ2-2 TRBV12-3/TRBV12-4 AERSSATTGELF
TRBJ2-7 TRBV4-1 ASSPQLSAYEQY
TRBJ1-1 TRBV29-1 SVSPFGENTEAF
TRBJ2-3 TRBV28 ASSVLAGPGDTQY
TRBJ2-5 TRBV7-2 ASSLGLARSRETQY
TRBJ1-2 TRBV7-9 ARKIQGARTDRSGYT
TRBJ2-3 TRBV28 ASSLERRGDTQY
TRBJ2-5 TRBV6-5 ASSPSDRGETQY
TRBJ2-1 TRBV4-1 ASSQGSNNEQF
TRBJ2-3 TRBV23-1 ARPPPGDTQY
TRBJ2-1 TRBV10-3 AIGNRGTYNEQF
TRBJ1-1 TRBV19 ASSGTHRGGTEAF
TRBJ1-2 TRBV29-1 SVEAGQVRYGYT
TRBJ2-7 TRBV7-8 ASSLGGGYEQY
TRBJ1-1 TRBV7-2 ASSVGQGDTEAF
TRBJ2-1 TRBV28 ASEPGVAYNEQF
TRBJ1-4 TRBV7-8 ASSFLDNPNEKLF
TRBJ1-6 TRBV2 ASISAGTEPSSYNSPLH